This TCR beta chain was recorded in a study of beta chain features in type 1 diabetes. Study-wide context: Age, gender and cell yields were similar between patients and healthy donors.

A single heparinised blood sample, averaging approximately 0.12 L, was obtained per donor. Purities over 98% were achieved in all sorted populations. The investigators reverse transcribed all of the isolated RNA, so they sequenced expressed TCRB transcripts. Sequencing was performed with immunoSEQ multiplex PCR; in TCRdb, only in-frame clones are kept and a portion is missing. The repertoire has roughly 160,000 clones, roughly 7.1% of them found once; the top ten carry around 0.9%. This clone was recorded at least ten times. Its antigen remains unidentified. The CDR3 runs to 12 residues. V was shortened by 7 bases and J by 5 bases, with 14 bases between the two germline ends. Germline V gene sequence: CDR1 SQVTM, CDR2 ANQGSEA. General observations from the study: Junctions at VDJ sites from type 1 diabetes patients had fewer insertions and more deletions. Type 1 diabetes patients had TCRB CDR3s that were shorter (moderately but significantly so) in all four CD4+ subsets.

The sequencing input was central memory CD4+ T cells from blood. The TCR comes from a woman aged 35 to 49 with type 1 diabetes. V gene TRBV29-1 combines with J gene TRBJ2-5; D may be TRBD2 (6 bases). CDR3 residues: CSAGEERETQYF. CDR3 sequence (DNA): TGCAGCGCGGGGGAAGAAAGGGAGACCCAGTACTTC.